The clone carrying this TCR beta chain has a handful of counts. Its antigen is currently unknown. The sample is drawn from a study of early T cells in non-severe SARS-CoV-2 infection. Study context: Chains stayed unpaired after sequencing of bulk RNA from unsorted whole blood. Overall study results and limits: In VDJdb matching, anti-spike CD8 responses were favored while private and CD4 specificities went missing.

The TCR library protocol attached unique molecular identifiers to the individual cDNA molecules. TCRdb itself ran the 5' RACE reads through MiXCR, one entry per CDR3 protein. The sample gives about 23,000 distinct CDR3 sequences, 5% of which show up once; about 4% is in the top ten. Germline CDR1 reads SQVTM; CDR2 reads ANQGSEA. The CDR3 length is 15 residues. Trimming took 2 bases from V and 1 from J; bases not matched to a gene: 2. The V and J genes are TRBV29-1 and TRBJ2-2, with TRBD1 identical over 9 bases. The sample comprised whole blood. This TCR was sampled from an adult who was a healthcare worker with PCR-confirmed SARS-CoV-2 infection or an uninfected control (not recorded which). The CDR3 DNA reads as TGCAGCGTTGAAACAGGGGGCCGGAACACCGGGGAGCTGTTTTTT. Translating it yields CSVETGGRNTGELFF.